Listed below are T cell receptor beta chains from one sample, sequenced in a study of T cell responses to AZD1222 COVID-19 vaccine. Sequencing used immunoSEQ multiplex PCR; TCRdb keeps in-frame clones, though not all of them. The sample includes 75,000 to 100,000 clones, roughly 92% of them seen just once. The sequencing here drew on peripheral blood, taken 28 days after the second AZD1222 dose. Receptors were obtained from an adult who received the AZD1222 COVID-19 vaccine. CDR3s leave out the opening cysteine and the closing phenylalanine or tryptophan. Rows give clone size only sometimes, using once, few, many, or a class for an expanded clone.

clone_size,v_call,j_call,cdr3_aa
NA,TRBV5-6,TRBJ1-1,ASSLGPGENTEAF
NA,TRBV15,TRBJ2-3,ATSRDFADTQY
NA,TRBV3-1/TRBV3-2,TRBJ1-2,ASSHRTVYGYT
NA,TRBV6-5,TRBJ2-2,ASRRQGADTGELF
NA,TRBV5-4,TRBJ1-4,ASSLEAGDNEKLF
NA,TRBV28,TRBJ2-7,ASSLTEYEQY
NA,TRBV7-2,TRBJ2-7,ASSLAGNRALEQY
NA,TRBV11-2,TRBJ1-1,ASSLDGRDNTEAF
NA,TRBV14,TRBJ2-1,ASSHLRGSYNEQF
NA,TRBV28,TRBJ2-2,ASIWGGTNTGELF
NA,TRBV30,TRBJ1-2,AWSVGEGPSDGYT
once,TRBV29-1,TRBJ1-2,SVEDPMGTLYGYT
NA,TRBV7-2,TRBJ2-5,ASSFAGGQGETQY
NA,TRBV5-8,TRBJ1-1,ASSDSGTIGTTEAF
NA,TRBV4-3,TRBJ1-2,ASSQERGVWGYT
NA,TRBV7-9,TRBJ1-5,ASSLATGGQPQH
NA,TRBV18,TRBJ1-3,ASSPRRNTIY
few,TRBV2,TRBJ1-3,ASSVPGVGNTIY
NA,TRBV30,TRBJ2-5,AWSRSGGAGETQY
NA,TRBV19,TRBJ1-2,ASRGTGGNYGYT
once,TRBV7-2,TRBJ2-2,ASSQPRGTANTGELF
NA,TRBV28,TRBJ1-5,ASTLIATDNNQPQH
NA,TRBV5-4,TRBJ1-4,ASSLAGINEKLF
NA,TRBV4-1,TRBJ2-1,ASSPQGFLYNEQF
once,TRBV5-4,TRBJ2-7,ASSPDRGEQY
NA,TRBV4-1,TRBJ1-4,ASSTSPGQVNEKLF
NA,TRBV30,TRBJ1-1,AWNGRDTTNTEAF
NA,TRBV5-4,TRBJ2-1,ASSLSALEAYNEQF
once,TRBV28,TRBJ1-5,ASSLPLYSDIYSNQPQH
NA,TRBV7-2,TRBJ2-5,ASSRRTGKAETQY
NA,TRBV28,TRBJ1-5,AIATGSNQPQH
few,TRBV7-2,TRBJ1-2,ASSSTGLGYGYT